One sample yielded the 32 T cell receptor beta chains listed below, sequenced in a study of cytomegalovirus exposure and HLA in healthy donors listed by TCRdb under 2017. The library was generated by the immunoSEQ multiplex PCR assay. A mixture of 60 forward primers for TCR Vbeta segments and 13 reverse primers for TCR Jbeta segments was used in the multiplex PCR. Sourced from immuneACCESS, this table was stored by TCRdb with only in-frame sequences that have V and J called. A share of the clones is absent; for the studies checked, an unresolved V gene accounts for under half, and the remainder has no known explanation. For this sample there are some 160,000 clones; roughly 68% appear just once. The ten largest make up around 4.2% of the sample. The sequencing sample was made of PBMCs. Receptors originate from a man in his 60s in good health and CMV-seronegative.

This clone was counted between two and nine times. The chain couples TRBV5-1 to TRBJ2-3; possibly TRBD2 for D (5 bases). CDR1 is SGHRS, CDR2 YFSETQ, per germline. The CDR3 spans 14 residues. Trimming took 3 bases from V and 2 from J, leaving 10 bases between them. DNA of the CDR3: TGCGCCAGCAGCTCTGGACTGATCACAGATACGCAGTATTTT. Encoded protein: CASSSGLITDTQYF.

V usage is TRBV19 and J usage is TRBJ1-5; D ambiguous. The CDR3 sequence is 15 residues long. Germline CDR1 and CDR2: LNHDA and SQIVND (reference sequence). V was clipped by 2 bases and J by 2 bases, with 10 bases between them. The CDR3 nucleotides read TGTGCCAGTAGTATAAGAGGCTCTCGCAATCAGCCCCAGCATTTT. Amino acids: CASSIRGSRNQPQHF.

The J gene is TRBJ1-1, the V gene TRBV5-1; D gene unclear. This CDR3 has 11 amino acids. CDR1 SGHRS and CDR2 YFSETQ come from the germline V gene. V was clipped by 4 bases and J by 11 bases, with 12 bases between them. CDR3 residues: CASSDESGAFF. The CDR3 DNA is TGCGCCAGCAGCGACGAATCGGGTGCTTTCTTT.

This clone appeared a few times. The rearrangement links TRBV5-4 to TRBJ1-1; TRBD1 aligns across 8 bases. The CDR3 is 15 residues long. CDR1 and CDR2 from the germline V gene are SGHNT and YYREEE (reference sequence). V lost 6 bases and J lost 4; bases outside the gene matches: 11. The CDR3 here is CASTPAAGGFTEAFF. In DNA, the CDR3 is TGTGCCAGCACCCCCGCGGCAGGGGGCTTCACTGAAGCTTTCTTT.

This clone appeared once. The gene calls are TRBV6-5 and TRBJ2-2, with 7 bases lining up with TRBD2. After removal of 6 bases from V and 5 bases from J, the junction contained 3 bases not matched to a gene. Germline assignment: CDR1 MNHEY and CDR2 SVGAGI. The CDR3 totals 13 residues. The CDR3 sequence: CASRREGTGELFF. The DNA for the CDR3 is TGTGCCAGCAGAAGGGAGGGAACCGGGGAGCTGTTTTTT.

The rearrangement links TRBV5-5 to TRBJ1-2; 7 bases line up with TRBD1. The germline V gene encodes CDR1 SGHKS and CDR2 YYEKEE (reference sequence). Unmatched junction bases numbered 8, after V lost 4 bases and J lost 5 bases. This CDR3 has 14 residues. The CDR3 protein is CASSPGTVTYGYTF. The CDR3 nucleotides are TGTGCCAGCAGCCCGGGGACAGTGACTTATGGCTACACCTTC.

This clone was detected a few times. The V call is TRBV7-2, the J call TRBJ1-1; D may be TRBD1 (6 bases). CDR1 is SGHTA, CDR2 FQGNSA, per germline. CDR3 size: 12 residues. V lost 3 bases and J lost 7, with 9 bases in between. The CDR3 nucleotides are TGTGCCAGCAGCTTCGGACAGTTTGAAGCTTTCTTT. It encodes CASSFGQFEAFF. Full variable domain (outside the CDR3, taken from reference TRBV7-2 and TRBJ1-1): GAGVSQSPSNKVTEKGKDVELRCDPISGHTALYWYRQSLGQGLEFLIYFQGNSAPDKSGLPSDRFSAERTGGSVSTLTIQRTQQEDSAVYLCASSFGQFEAFFGQGTRLTVV.

This sequence joins TRBV2 and TRBJ2-1; 7 positions agree with TRBD1. The junction had 13 bases not matched to a gene; V was cut back by 8 bases and J by 6 bases. The length of the CDR3 is 15 residues. Looked up from germline, CDR1 is SNHLY and CDR2 is FYNNEI. CDR3 coding DNA: TGTGCCAGCGCACTACTTAAACAGGGGATCAATGAGCAGTTCTTC. It specifies CASALLKQGINEQFF.

Regarding this clone: At the DNA level, this CDR3 is encoded by other sequences in the same sample as well. This chain uses TRBV13 with TRBJ2-7; 8 bases fit TRBD2. V lost 2 bases to trimming and J lost 3 bases; unmatched junction nucleotides: 0. CDR3 size: 13 residues. The germline V gene encodes CDR1 PRHDT and CDR2 FYEKMQ (reference sequence). In nucleotides, the CDR3 is TGTGCCAGCAGCTTACTAGCGGGCTACGAGCAGTACTTC. Translated, it gives CASSLLAGYEQYF.

V is TRBV27 and J is TRBJ1-6, with D possibly being TRBD1 (5 bases). CDR3 length: 15 residues. In germline, CDR1 is MNHEY, CDR2 SMNVEV (reference sequence). V gave up 3 bases and J gave up 7 bases, with 13 bases separating them. The CDR3 DNA is TGTGCCAGCAGTTTCGGTCAGGGTGAAAATTCACCCCTCCACTTT. As protein: CASSFGQGENSPLHF.

Note on this clone: Other nucleotide sequences from this sample produce the same CDR3. The chain uses TRBV18 and TRBJ2-5; D might be TRBD2 (5 bases). This CDR3 is built from 13 residues. Trimming stripped 2 bases from V and 5 bases from J, with 9 bases between. Per germline, CDR1 KGHSH and CDR2 LQKENI. The CDR3 region has the DNA TGTGCCAGCTCACCAGGGGAGCGGGAGACCCAGTACTTC. Translation: CASSPGERETQYF. Using reference TRBV18 and TRBJ2-5 for the parts outside the CDR3, the full variable domain is NAGVMQNPRHLVRRRGQEARLRCSPMKGHSHVYWYRQLPEEGLKFMVYLQKENIIDESGMPKERFSAEFPKEGPSILRIQQVVRGDSAAYFCASSPGERETQYFGPGTRLLVL.

The rearrangement uses TRBV28 and TRBJ1-2, with D unresolved. V shed 4 bases and J shed 4 bases, with 10 bases lying between them. The CDR3 totals 13 residues. The germline CDR1 and CDR2 sequences are MDHEN and SYDVKM. The CDR3 loop is CASSSGGRYGYTF. DNA for the CDR3: TGTGCCAGCAGTTCGGGCGGGCGCTATGGCTACACCTTC.

The genes are TRBV29-1 and TRBJ2-3; the D is unclear. The CDR3 contains 12 residues. Germline lookup yields CDR1 SQVTM and CDR2 ANQGSEA. V was clipped by 8 bases and J by 0 bases, with 9 bases between them. The CDR3 sequence: CSTEASTDTQYF. The CDR3 DNA sequence: TGCAGCACCGAGGCGAGCACAGATACGCAGTATTTT.

This clone appeared a few times. This rearrangement joins TRBV27 to TRBJ2-5; no clear D gene. The assigned J gene may be wrong: the sequence end matches TRBJ2-7 better. This CDR3 has 14 amino acids. Germline V gene lookup returns CDR1 MNHEY and CDR2 SMNVEV (reference sequence). The CDR3 bases are TGTGCCAGCAGTTTGAGGCAGTATAACTACGAGCAGTACTTC. Its translation: CASSLRQYNYEQYF.

The chain has TRBV7-9 and TRBJ2-1; possibly TRBD2 for D (5 bases). The germline V gene has CDR1 SEHNR and CDR2 FQNEAQ (reference sequence). The V and J ends lost 1 base and 7 bases respectively, with 14 bases between them. The CDR3 has 15 amino acids. This CDR3 reads CASSLDSGEINEQFF. Here the CDR3 DNA reads TGTGCCAGCAGCTTAGACAGTGGGGAGATAAATGAGCAGTTCTTC.

The chain carries TRBV6-1 and TRBJ1-2; D is possibly TRBD1 (6 bases). The CDR3 spans 16 residues. The V gene lost 2 bases and the J gene lost 6 bases, with 19 bases spanning the gap. CDR1 is MNHNS, CDR2 SASEGT, per germline. The CDR3 protein is CASSELGGRSGNGYTF. CDR3 DNA: TGTGCCAGCAGTGAATTGGGGGGGCGCAGTGGAAATGGCTACACCTTC.

This chain links TRBV6-1 with TRBJ1-1; the match to TRBD1 covers 7 bases. In germline, CDR1 is MNHNS, CDR2 SASEGT. The CDR3 loop spans 14 amino acids. The V gene end was trimmed by 6 bases and the J gene end by 4 bases; junction bases not matched to a gene: 8. CDR3 sequence: CASSRTQGGTEAFF. In DNA form, the CDR3 reads TGTGCCAGCAGCCGAACTCAGGGGGGCACTGAAGCTTTCTTT.

This clone showed up just once. This chain connects TRBV6-5 to TRBJ1-2, with a tentative D call TRBD1 (5 bases). Per the germline V gene, CDR1 is MNHEY and CDR2 is SVGAGI. The CDR3 consists of 12 residues. The CDR3 is CASHRPLYGYTF. The CDR3 DNA sequence: TGTGCATCGCACAGGCCCCTCTATGGCTACACCTTC.

The V gene is TRBV7-8, the J gene TRBJ1-1, with 9 bases matching TRBD1. Trimming at V came to 5 bases and at J to 5 bases, leaving 9 bases not matched to a gene. Germline assignment: CDR1 SGHVS and CDR2 FQNEAQ. The CDR3 extends over 15 amino acids. The CDR3 loop reads CASSKTGTGKTEAFF. CDR3 bases: TGTGCCAGCAGCAAAACCGGGACAGGGAAAACTGAAGCTTTCTTT.

The rearrangement uses TRBV28 and TRBJ1-1, with TRBD1 matching over 8 bases. Unmatched junction bases numbered 10, after V lost 2 bases and J lost 5 bases. Looked up from germline, CDR1 is MDHEN and CDR2 is SYDVKM. The CDR3 sequence is 16 residues long. CDR3 sequence: CASSLPTGTGSTEAFF. The CDR3 DNA reads TGTGCCAGCAGTTTACCTACGGGGACAGGTAGTACTGAAGCTTTCTTT.

This sequence joins TRBV29-1 and TRBJ1-1, with 8 bases identical to TRBD1. Trimming cost V 7 bases and J 0 bases; bases outside gene matches: 4. CDR1 and CDR2 from the germline V gene are SQVTM and ANQGSEA. The CDR3 extends over 13 amino acids. The chain's CDR3 is CSGGDRLNTEAFF. CDR3 DNA sequence: TGCAGCGGGGGGGACAGGCTGAACACTGAAGCTTTCTTT.

The chain recombines TRBV9 with TRBJ2-1, with TRBD2 as a possible D gene (6 bases). This CDR3 is 13 amino acids long. Germline CDR1 SGDLS, CDR2 YYNGEE. The V gene lost 7 bases and the J gene lost 7 bases, with 15 bases spanning the gap. Here the CDR3 reads CASDNLAGNEQFF. CDR3 sequence (DNA): TGTGCCAGCGACAACCTCGCGGGGAATGAGCAGTTCTTC.

Here the CDR3 reads CASRDLVPYGYTF. The CDR3 coding sequence is TGTGCCAGCAGAGATTTAGTCCCCTATGGCTACACCTTC. V and J are TRBV2 and TRBJ1-2; D is uncertain. This CDR3 is built from 13 residues. Germline loops: CDR1 SNHLY, CDR2 FYNNEI. Trimming left V 6 bases short and J 4 bases short, with 12 bases between.

This clone was observed a handful of times. The V and J genes are TRBV5-1 and TRBJ2-1; 7 nucleotides agree with TRBD2. Trimming cost V 2 bases and J 6 bases; bases outside gene matches: 5. The CDR3 loop spans 14 amino acids. From germline, CDR1 is SGHRS and CDR2 YFSETQ. Here the CDR3 reads CASSFGTTFNEQFF. The CDR3 bases are TGCGCCAGCAGCTTCGGGACTACTTTCAATGAGCAGTTCTTC.

The V call is TRBV29-1, the J call TRBJ2-5; no clear D gene. Per the germline V gene, CDR1 is SQVTM and CDR2 is ANQGSEA. Trimming shortened V by 8 bases and J by 2 bases, and 9 bases separated the two germline ends. This CDR3 has 11 residues. CDR3 coding DNA: TGCAGCCAACAGATACAAGAGACCCAGTACTTC. Protein sequence: CSQQIQETQYF.

The V call is TRBV4-2, the J call TRBJ2-2, with D uncertain. The CDR3 sequence is 14 residues long. In germline, CDR1 is LGHNA, CDR2 YNFKEQ. The germline V and J ends were trimmed by 0 bases and 1 base, with 3 bases remaining between them. The CDR3 spells CASSQEQNTGELFF. The CDR3 bases are TGTGCCAGCAGCCAAGAACAGAACACCGGGGAGCTGTTTTTT.

This sequence joins TRBV19 and TRBJ1-4; no firm D call. The CDR3 length is 16 residues. Trimming took 1 base from V and 0 from J, leaving 9 bases between them. Germline V CDR1 and CDR2: LNHDA, SQIVND (reference sequence). The CDR3 loop is CASSIGGFTTNEKLFF. The CDR3 bases are TGTGCCAGTAGTATAGGCGGTTTTACAACTAATGAAAAACTGTTTTTT.

The J gene is TRBJ1-4, the V gene TRBV5-8; D is ambiguous. The CDR3 runs to 15 residues. Trimming removed 7 bases at V and 7 bases at J, with 20 bases between. Germline V gene lookup returns CDR1 SGHTS and CDR2 YDEGEE. In DNA, the CDR3 is TGTGCCAGCGGAGCCCGGGAGGGCGAGGGTGAAAAACTGTTTTTT. Protein: CASGAREGEGEKLFF.

J is TRBJ2-7 and V is TRBV28; a possible D gene is TRBD2 (6 bases). The length of the CDR3 is 11 residues. In germline, CDR1 is MDHEN, CDR2 SYDVKM. V was pared by 4 bases and J by 5 bases, with 6 bases between. The CDR3 loop reads CASSSSDEQYF. The CDR3 DNA reads TGTGCCAGCAGTTCTAGCGACGAGCAGTACTTC.

V is TRBV9 and J is TRBJ1-2; D not certain. Per the germline V gene, CDR1 is SGDLS and CDR2 is YYNGEE. There are 15 residues in the CDR3. V was shortened by 4 bases and J by 7 bases, with 20 bases between the two germline ends. CDR3: CASSMREMMSGGYTF. The CDR3 DNA sequence: TGTGCCAGCAGCATGAGGGAGATGATGTCGGGTGGCTACACCTTC.

Concerning this clone: The identical CDR3 is also encoded by other nucleotide sequences in the sample. The rearrangement uses TRBV6-6 and TRBJ1-2; 8 bases line up with TRBD1. The V and J ends lost 7 bases and 5 bases, in that order; junction bases with no gene match: 9. CDR1 is MNHNY and CDR2 is SVGAGI in the germline V gene (reference sequence). The CDR3 has 14 amino acids. CDR3 protein: CASIRTGSGYGYTF. The CDR3, as DNA: TGTGCCAGCATTAGGACAGGGAGCGGTTATGGCTACACCTTC.

This clone has just a few counts. The V and J genes are TRBV27 and TRBJ1-2; 9 bases are a match to TRBD1. V trimming: 7 bases; J trimming: 1 base; junction bases outside the gene matches: 7. This CDR3 has 15 residues. CDR1 is MNHEY and CDR2 is SMNVEV in the germline V gene (reference sequence). The CDR3 reads CASKYGTGINYGYTF. The CDR3, as DNA: TGTGCCAGCAAGTACGGGACAGGGATTAACTATGGCTACACCTTC.